What follows are 7 T cell receptor beta chains derived from one specimen sequenced in a study of blood T cells in healthy people across ages. Alongside a J-beta primer mix, a sample-barcoded 5' primer served in a second PCR lasting 7 to 11 cycles. TCRdb used MiXCR to reprocess the 5' RACE reads, holding one entry per CDR3 protein. There are roughly 2 million distinct CDR3 sequences in the sample; around 48% occur only once, and roughly 2.1% lies in the top ten. The source material was blood. These receptors all come from a woman aged 40 to 50 in good health.

This clonotype was observed a handful of times. This chain joins TRBV4-2 and TRBJ1-2; D is perhaps TRBD1 (6 bases). The CDR3 length is 15 residues. Germline CDR1 reads LGHNA; CDR2 reads YNFKEQ. Trimming removed 0 bases from V and 6 bases from J, with 14 bases in between. CDR3 nucleotide sequence: TGTGCCAGCAGCCAAGATCGGAGACAGGCGGATGGCTACACCTTC. It codes for CASSQDRRQADGYTF.

This clonotype was detected once. The rearrangement links TRBV4-1 to TRBJ1-2; TRBD1 matches 7 bases. V lost 1 base and J lost 8; bases outside the gene matches: 13. Germline lookup yields CDR1 MGHRA and CDR2 YSYEKL. This CDR3 spans 16 amino acids. In DNA, the CDR3 is TGCGCCAGCAGCCAAGTGGCAGGGGGGGACAAGTGGGGCTACACCTTC. This encodes CASSQVAGGDKWGYTF.

The V and J genes are TRBV6-2 or TRBV6-3 and TRBJ2-7; tentative D call: TRBD1 (6 bases). The CDR3 totals 12 residues. V lost 6 bases to trimming and J lost 6 bases, with 12 bases between them. Per germline, CDR1 MNHEY and CDR2 SVGEGT. This CDR3 reads CASSQQQGEQYF. The CDR3 DNA is TGTGCCAGCAGCCAACAACAGGGCGAGCAGTACTTC.

The V call is TRBV20-1, the J call TRBJ1-2, with unresolved D. Germline assignment: CDR1 DFQATT and CDR2 SNEGSKA (reference sequence). V lost 4 bases to trimming and J lost 8 bases, with 11 bases between them. The CDR3 totals 11 residues. CDR3 nucleotides: TGCAGTGCTACCGGACTTCCAGGCTACACCTTC. It encodes CSATGLPGYTF.

The chain is built from TRBV6-5 and TRBJ2-7, with 8 bases matching TRBD1. In germline, CDR1 is MNHEY, CDR2 SVGAGI. The CDR3 has 15 amino acids. The J segment lost 7 bases and the V segment lost 6 bases, leaving 14 bases of the junction unmatched. CDR3 coding DNA: TGTGCCAGCAGGGGAGACAGGGGACTTAGGAATGAGCAGTACTTC. Residues: CASRGDRGLRNEQYF.

V and J are TRBV10-3 and TRBJ2-7; D is ambiguous. Deletions cut 6 bases from V and 2 bases from J, with 8 bases between. Germline CDR1 and CDR2: ENHRY and SYGVKD. This CDR3 is built from 12 residues. CDR3 sequence (DNA): TGTGCCATCAGCGCAGGAACCTACGAGCAGTACTTC. It yields the protein CAISAGTYEQYF.

The J gene is TRBJ2-7, the V gene TRBV27; D is unresolved. Germline assignment: CDR1 MNHEY and CDR2 SMNVEV (reference sequence). Trimming removed 6 bases from V and 0 bases from J, with 12 bases in between. This CDR3 has 14 residues. CDR3 in amino acids: CASSTSRFSYEQYF. The CDR3 coding sequence is TGTGCCAGCAGCACTTCCAGGTTCTCCTACGAGCAGTACTTC.